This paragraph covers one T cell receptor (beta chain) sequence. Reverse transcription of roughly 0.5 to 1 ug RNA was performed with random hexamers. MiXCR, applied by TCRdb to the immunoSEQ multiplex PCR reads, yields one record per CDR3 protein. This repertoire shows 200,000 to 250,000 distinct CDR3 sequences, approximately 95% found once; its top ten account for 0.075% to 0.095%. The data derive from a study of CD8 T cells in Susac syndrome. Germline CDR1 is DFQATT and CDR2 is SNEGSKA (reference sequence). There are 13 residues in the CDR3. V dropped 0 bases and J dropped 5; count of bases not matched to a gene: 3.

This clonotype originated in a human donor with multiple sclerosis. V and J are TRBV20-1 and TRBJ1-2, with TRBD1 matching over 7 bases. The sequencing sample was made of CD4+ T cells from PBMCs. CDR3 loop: CSAREGTEYGYTF. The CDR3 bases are TGCAGTGCTAGAGAAGGGACAGAGTATGGCTACACCTTC.